These T cell receptor beta chains were read from a single sample in a study of blood T cell repertoires in COVID-19. Assay: immunoSEQ multiplex PCR; the TCRdb copy retains only in-frame clones and omits some. There are roughly 110,000 clones in the sample; 88% occur only once, and under 9% lies in the top ten. Sequenced: peripheral blood. All receptors come from a woman in her sixties or seventies who had recovered from COVID-19. Both conserved end residues are trimmed from each CDR3. The order of the fields is V gene, clone size, D gene, J gene, CDR3 protein. D genes are given only for firm matches. Size values are once, few and many counts, or a class for expanded clones, and some rows have none.

TRBV3-1/TRBV3-2	NA	NA	TRBJ1-2	ASSHRQNYGYT
TRBV19	NA	TRBD1	TRBJ2-4	ASTLSQGAGYIQY
TRBV6-5	NA	NA	TRBJ1-2	ASSQGDGYT
TRBV30	once	NA	TRBJ1-2	AWSTGGYT
TRBV27	NA	NA	TRBJ1-5	ASSATWAHPGNQPQH
TRBV7-9	NA	NA	TRBJ1-6	ASSLGGIDNSPLH
TRBV4-2	NA	NA	TRBJ1-2	ASSQDGGPLAYGYT
TRBV7-8	NA	TRBD1	TRBJ2-7	ASSYRGPKEQY
TRBV5-1	NA	NA	TRBJ1-1	ASSQGTEAF
TRBV11-1	NA	NA	TRBJ2-6	ASSPPAGIGANVLT
TRBV7-2	few	NA	TRBJ1-5	ASSLRGNQPQH
TRBV20-1	NA	TRBD1	TRBJ2-5	SASWGQLSETQY
TRBV18	NA	TRBD1	TRBJ1-2	ASSLGTGEGYT
TRBV10-2	NA	TRBD1	TRBJ2-3	ASTWDRGQPTQY
TRBV2	NA	NA	TRBJ2-2	AGRGANTGELF
TRBV6-4	NA	TRBD2	TRBJ2-3	ASSGTSAGSDTQY
TRBV4-1	NA	NA	TRBJ2-3	ASSQERGLGDADTQY
TRBV7-8	NA	TRBD1	TRBJ1-4	ASSSLNRGTNEKLF
TRBV18	NA	TRBD2	TRBJ2-3	ASSPSHEPGGSTDTQY
TRBV5-4	once	TRBD2	TRBJ2-1	ASSWSGSLGNEQF
TRBV7-2	NA	NA	TRBJ1-2	ASSFRGKDGYT
TRBV20-1	NA	TRBD1	TRBJ1-2	SASDRGRGYT
TRBV6-1	NA	NA	TRBJ2-1	ASSGLGGSSYNEQF
TRBV24-1	NA	TRBD1	TRBJ2-2	ATGQGAIGELF
TRBV12-3/TRBV12-4	NA	NA	TRBJ2-7	ASNPGKGYEQY
TRBV5-4	NA	NA	TRBJ2-5	ASSSSGETQY
TRBV19	NA	NA	TRBJ2-5	ASSPWGQRGTETQY
TRBV18	few	NA	TRBJ1-3	ASSPNRRGNTIY
TRBV5-1	NA	TRBD2	TRBJ2-3	ASSKGLAGDVDTQY
TRBV30	NA	NA	TRBJ2-4	AWSLSKNIQY
TRBV7-2	NA	NA	TRBJ1-2	ASSLGRGGYGYT
TRBV7-9	NA	TRBD1	TRBJ1-6	ASSGGQARSPLH
TRBV7-2	NA	NA	TRBJ1-2	ASSTRSLYKHGYT
TRBV19	NA	TRBD1	TRBJ2-2	ASGQDRGRELF
TRBV27	NA	TRBD1	TRBJ2-7	ASTPWDRRSEQY
TRBV15	few	NA	TRBJ2-5	ATSRVGGTGETQY
TRBV7-3	NA	NA	TRBJ2-2	ASSSGNTGELF
TRBV7-2	NA	NA	TRBJ2-7	ASSLARVDYEQY
TRBV7-9	NA	TRBD1	TRBJ2-1	ASKSGAGTGGF
TRBV18	NA	TRBD1	TRBJ2-1	ASSPSDREGNNEQF
TRBV5-6	NA	TRBD1	TRBJ1-1	ASSSGQPNTEAF